A selection of T cell receptor beta chains follows, all from one sample in a study of blood T cells in healthy people across ages. Using its own MiXCR run on the 5' RACE reads, TCRdb lists one record per CDR3 protein. Here the sample spans about 730,000 distinct CDR3 sequences, approximately 39% being singletons. Specimen: blood. All receptors come from an older woman in good health. The CDR3 runs from the conserved cysteine through the conserved F or W. D genes are given only for firm matches. Size tells how often a clone was seen (once, few, many) or the class of an expanded clone, and some rows leave it out.

TRBV12-3/TRBV12-4	few	TRBD1	TRBJ1-1	CASTPGQGARNTEAFF	TGTGCCAGCACCCCGGGACAGGGGGCGCGGAACACTGAAGCTTTCTTT
TRBV3-1	few	-	TRBJ2-1	CASSPNAGSYNEQFF	TGTGCCAGCAGCCCAAACGCGGGCTCATACAATGAGCAGTTCTTC
TRBV27	-	-	TRBJ2-1	CASSLSWPGSEQFF	TGTGCCAGCAGTTTATCCTGGCCCGGTAGTGAGCAGTTCTTC
TRBV29-1	few	-	TRBJ2-1	CSVLGASSYNEQFF	TGCAGCGTCCTAGGGGCTAGCTCCTACAATGAGCAGTTCTTC
TRBV3-1	-	TRBD1	TRBJ2-5	CASSRRPGQAYF	TGTGCCAGCAGCCGGAGGCCGGGACAGGCGTACTTC
TRBV19	-	TRBD1	TRBJ1-1	CASFSRTGEAFF	TGTGCCAGTTTTTCACGGACAGGCGAAGCTTTCTTT
TRBV10-3	many	-	TRBJ1-2	CAISGAANYGYTF	TGTGCCATCAGTGGGGCCGCAAACTATGGCTACACCTTC
TRBV12-3/TRBV12-4	few	TRBD2	TRBJ2-3	CASSLLGLAADTQYF	TGTGCCAGCAGCCTTCTAGGACTAGCAGCAGATACGCAGTATTTT
TRBV29-1	many	-	TRBJ1-1	CSVVGGARLGEAFF	TGCAGCGTAGTAGGGGGGGCGCGTCTCGGTGAAGCTTTCTTT
TRBV5-1	-	TRBD1	TRBJ2-1	CASRGQGDEQFF	TGCGCCAGTAGGGGGCAAGGGGATGAGCAGTTCTTC
TRBV28	-	TRBD2	TRBJ2-7	CASTQYGGLAGGNNEQYF	TGTGCCAGCACCCAATATGGGGGCCTAGCGGGCGGAAACAATGAGCAGTACTTC
TRBV7-9	once	-	TRBJ2-1	CAGSLGPGVNEQFF	TGTGCCGGCAGCTTAGGACCAGGCGTTAATGAGCAGTTCTTC
TRBV2	few	-	TRBJ1-2	CASSEARLYGYTF	TGTGCCAGCAGTGAAGCCAGACTATATGGCTACACCTTC
TRBV28	few	TRBD2	TRBJ2-7	CASSLLFTSGRPYEQYF	TGTGCCAGCAGTTTACTTTTCACTAGCGGGAGGCCCTACGAGCAGTACTTC
TRBV5-1	-	-	TRBJ2-1	CASSLGARGNDEQFF	TGCGCCAGCAGCTTGGGCGCTCGAGGGAATGATGAGCAGTTCTTC
TRBV4-2	once	TRBD2	TRBJ2-7	CASSQGASGDYNEQYF	TGTGCCAGCAGCCAAGGGGCTAGCGGGGATTACAATGAGCAGTACTTC
TRBV7-3	-	TRBD2	TRBJ2-1	CASSLFGEAGRSYNEQFF	TGTGCCAGCAGCTTATTCGGGGAAGCGGGAAGATCCTACAATGAGCAGTTCTTC
TRBV29-1	-	-	TRBJ1-4	CSVARNEKLFF	TGCAGCGTGGCTAGAAATGAAAAACTGTTTTTT
TRBV20-1	-	-	TRBJ2-3	CSAPGQARDTQYF	TGCAGTGCTCCGGGACAAGCAAGAGATACGCAGTATTTT
TRBV12-3/TRBV12-4	-	TRBD2	TRBJ2-3	CASSLSGGGAKIDTQYF	TGTGCCAGCAGTTTGTCGGGCGGGGGGGCTAAAATAGATACGCAGTATTTT
TRBV9	-	TRBD2	TRBJ2-5	CASSVAAGLAGQETQYF	TGTGCCAGCAGCGTAGCCGCGGGACTAGCGGGTCAAGAGACCCAGTACTTC
TRBV27	once	-	TRBJ1-5	CASGRGDQLAPQHF	TGTGCCAGCGGCAGGGGTGACCAATTGGCGCCCCAGCATTTT
TRBV9	-	-	TRBJ1-2	CASSLASGYGYTF	TGTGCCAGCAGTCTGGCCTCGGGCTATGGCTACACCTTC
TRBV2	-	TRBD2	TRBJ2-5	CASTLAGGATDEQYF	TGTGCCAGCACCCTAGCGGGGGGGGCTACCGATGAGCAGTACTTC
TRBV6-2/TRBV6-3	many	-	TRBJ2-1	CASSSYASSYNEQFF	TGTGCCAGCAGTTCTTACGCGAGCTCCTACAATGAGCAGTTCTTC
TRBV10-3	-	TRBD1	TRBJ1-5	CASKQGADQPQHF	TGTGCCAGCAAACAGGGGGCTGATCAGCCCCAGCATTTT
TRBV4-2	-	TRBD2	TRBJ2-1	CASSQDRTSGDEQFF	TGTGCCAGCAGCCAAGACAGGACTAGCGGTGATGAGCAGTTCTTC
TRBV6-6	-	-	TRBJ2-4	CASSQDRRQNIQYF	TGTGCCAGCAGTCAAGACCGCCGGCAAAACATTCAGTACTTC
TRBV18	-	-	TRBJ2-1	CASSLGVRNEQFF	TGTGCCAGCTCGCTCGGGGTGAGGAATGAGCAGTTCTTC
TRBV7-9	few	-	TRBJ1-2	CASSLDGGSGYTF	TGTGCCAGCAGCTTAGATGGAGGGAGTGGCTACACCTTC